This T cell receptor beta chain was profiled in a study of vaccination and CD4 T cells after COVID-19. Across the study: Two of the convalescents were Hispanic, and convalescents were six males and four females. Following dose two, a median around 69 days (range 14 to 241) passed before post-vaccine samples were taken. After vaccination, three convalescent patients were sampled at day 14 and at days 161 to 241. General observations from the study: Convalescent patients gained a median approximately 90% of their reactive clones only post-vaccination.

TCRdb processed the PCR reads anew with MiXCR; each CDR3 protein has one entry. The data hold about 40,000 distinct CDR3 sequences, with about 35% observed a single time. Time point: late sampling 161 to 241 days after vaccination in a few convalescent patients. The CDR3 is made up of 15 amino acids. Trimming at V came to 3 bases and at J to 5 bases, leaving 8 bases not matched to a gene. The germline V gene encodes CDR1 MNHNS and CDR2 SASEGT. This clonotype has more than one count but fewer than ten. Its target is not known. The specimen comprised CD4+ T cells from blood, sampled about 7 months after SARS-CoV-2 vaccination. This clonotype originated in a human donor who had recovered from COVID-19. The chain has TRBV6-1 and TRBJ1-2; 8 bases align to TRBD1. The CDR3 here is CASSDDRGGRYGYTF. DNA of the CDR3: TGTGCCAGCAGTGACGACAGGGGCGGAAGGTATGGCTACACCTTC.